This TCR beta chain was identified during a study of PD-L1 blockade in urothelial cancer (dated by TCRdb to 2017 to 2019). General notes on the study: Therapy was started in about 2014 for all patients, and atezolizumab 1,200 mg was administered intravenously every 3 weeks. About 90% of the roughly 29 patients were males with bladder-origin urothelial cancer, and about 65% of the 29 reported a prior smoking history. Patients had an ECOG performance status of 0 or 1 and had received between 0 and 3 prior chemotherapy regimens. Blood samples were analyzed at two time points: 3 weeks after treatment start (second dose) and 6 weeks after treatment start. A median of about 150,000 T cells and 65,000 to 90,000 unique TCRs was obtained from blood samples, and a median clonality of approximately 0.08 was observed. The study was an exploratory multi-omic analysis of somatic, immune and clinical correlates of response to PD-L1 blockade with atezolizumab in urothelial cancer. Pretreatment tumor samples and matched peripheral blood, collected serially before and after atezolizumab treatment, underwent TCR sequencing. Durable clinical benefit meant progression-free survival longer than 6 months, and TCR features were also tested against progression-free and overall survival. Whole exome sequencing and RNA sequencing of pretreatment tumors were performed alongside TCR sequencing in the same patients. Durable clinical benefit was achieved by nine patients but not by the remaining 20. Pretreatment blood TCR-seq was available for under 35 patients, at least one posttreatment blood collection was obtained for 25 or so patients, and tumor TCR-seq was available for 25 or so patients. What the study reported, not specific to this receptor: Greater expansion of tumor-associated TCR clones in peripheral blood 3 weeks after the start of treatment was observed in patients with durable benefit (n of about 21, p = 0.022). Because of the small sample size (n ≈ 29) and the many exploratory analyses performed, the results are intended to be regarded as hypothesis-generating. Improved progression-free and overall survival was found to be associated with pretreatment peripheral blood TCR clonality below the median.

Synthetic TCR analog templates were spiked into each PCR to estimate absolute template abundance from read counts. Using the immunoSEQ assay, TCRbeta CDR3 regions were amplified from genomic DNA with bias-controlled V and J gene primers. Sequencing of rearranged TCRbeta segments was performed at approximately 20X coverage. As for the original processing: Sequencing errors were corrected by clustering, and CDR3s were annotated against IMGT so that V, D and J genes could be assigned. Downstream analyses used only productive TCRbeta rearrangements and left out out-of-frame or stop-codon sequences. Clonality was computed as one minus Shannon entropy normalized by the log of the number of unique productive sequences. Clones differing between time points or between blood and tumor were identified using Fisher's exact test with Benjamini-Hochberg correction, with an adjusted p below 0.01 applied as the threshold. Drawn from immuneACCESS, this table holds only the in-frame rearrangements with V and J called that TCRdb kept. Clones are partly lost; checked studies trace under half to an unresolved V gene and leave the rest unexplained. The DNA gave D and trimming, while V, J and clone size come from that table. The sample table shows under 25,000 clones, and under 95% are seen once. The ten largest make up approximately 11% of the sample.

Read against the paper, the sample's time point label means: peripheral blood 6 weeks after treatment start. A total of some 30 patients with locally advanced or metastatic urothelial carcinoma, treated at Memorial Sloan Kettering on a trial protocol, made up the cohort. Peripheral blood mononuclear cells were collected pretreatment and during treatment, with between 1 and 8 total time points obtained per patient. The Qiagen DNeasy Blood extraction kit was used to purify genomic DNA from total PBMCs and tumor samples. PBMCs were collected pretreatment and during treatment, and were isolated and stored as previously described. Taken from the germline V gene (reference sequence), the CDR1 and CDR2 loops are LNHDA and SQIVND. Ends trimmed: V by 5 bases, J by 0 bases; bases unmatched to a gene: 8. CDR3 length: 16 amino acids, cysteine to phenylalanine. The sequence is cut down to CDR3 DNA, 48 bases in frame from base 1.

About this clone itself: Its antigen target is currently unknown. No base-level quality is on record; no much larger clone is a single base apart.

The chain is assembled from TRBV19 and TRBJ2-3, with 7 bases aligning to TRBD2. The receptor was derived from a woman aged 55 to 70 with urothelial cancer. Sequencing used PBMCs, obtained around atezolizumab (anti-PD-L1) treatment. The DNA sequence follows: TGTGCCAGTAGTTACGGAGCGGGAAGAAGCACAGATACGCAGTATTTT. Its protein is CASSYGAGRSTDTQYF.